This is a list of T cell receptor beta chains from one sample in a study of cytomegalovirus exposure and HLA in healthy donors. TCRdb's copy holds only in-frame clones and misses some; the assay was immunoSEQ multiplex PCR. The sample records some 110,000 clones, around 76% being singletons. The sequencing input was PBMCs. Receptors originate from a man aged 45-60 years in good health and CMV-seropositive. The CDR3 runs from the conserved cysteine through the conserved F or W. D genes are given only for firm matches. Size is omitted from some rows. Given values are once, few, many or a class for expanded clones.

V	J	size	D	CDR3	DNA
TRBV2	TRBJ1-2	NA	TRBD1	CAKHQGGYGYTF	TGTGCCAAGCACCAGGGGGGCTATGGCTACACCTTC
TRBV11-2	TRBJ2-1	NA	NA	CASSSTSGFYNEQFF	TGTGCCAGCAGCTCAACCTCAGGCTTTTACAATGAGCAGTTCTTC
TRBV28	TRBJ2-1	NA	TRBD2	CASSFSAGGSYNEQFF	TGTGCCAGCAGTTTCTCAGCGGGGGGCTCCTACAATGAGCAGTTCTTC
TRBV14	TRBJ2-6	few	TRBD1	CASSQWSWDRVFGANVLTF	TGTGCCAGCAGCCAATGGTCGTGGGACAGGGTCTTCGGGGCCAACGTCCTGACTTTC
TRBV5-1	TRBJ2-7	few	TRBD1	CASSLSQGARGEQYF	TGCGCCAGCAGCTTGTCCCAGGGGGCACGCGGGGAGCAGTACTTC
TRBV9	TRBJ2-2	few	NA	CASRGRGLTGELFF	TGTGCCAGCAGAGGGCGGGGCCTTACCGGGGAGCTGTTTTTT
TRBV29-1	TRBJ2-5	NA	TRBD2	CSSLVGLAGGHKETQYF	TGCAGCTCCCTGGTAGGACTAGCGGGGGGCCATAAAGAGACCCAGTACTTC
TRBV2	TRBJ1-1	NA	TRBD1	CASSQAGGSGVMNTEAFF	TGTGCCAGCAGTCAGGCAGGGGGCAGCGGGGTGATGAACACTGAAGCTTTCTTT
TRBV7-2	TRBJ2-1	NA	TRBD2	CASSFSGGGYNEQFF	TGTGCCAGCAGTTTTAGCGGGGGAGGGTACAATGAGCAGTTCTTC
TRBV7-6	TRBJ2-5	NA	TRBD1	CASSPRGRGGETQYF	TGTGCCAGCAGCCCCAGGGGGAGAGGGGGAGAGACCCAGTACTTC
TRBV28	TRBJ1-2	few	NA	CASSTGLDYGYTF	TGTGCCAGCAGTACAGGTCTCGACTATGGCTACACCTTC
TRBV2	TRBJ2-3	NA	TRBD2	CASSDRESGRADTQYF	TGTGCCAGCAGTGATAGGGAAAGCGGGAGGGCCGATACGCAGTATTTT
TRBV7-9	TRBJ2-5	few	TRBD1	CASSPTGAAETQYF	TGTGCCAGCAGTCCTACAGGGGCGGCAGAGACCCAGTACTTC
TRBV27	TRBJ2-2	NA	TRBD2	CASSLTQRGAAGELFF	TGTGCCAGCAGTTTAACCCAGCGGGGCGCGGCCGGGGAGCTGTTTTTT
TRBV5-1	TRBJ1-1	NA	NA	CASSLKPNPQGGGTEAFF	TGCGCCAGCAGCTTGAAGCCCAATCCACAGGGAGGGGGTACTGAAGCTTTCTTT
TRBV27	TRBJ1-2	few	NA	CASSPRTDLANYGYTF	TGTGCCAGCAGTCCACGGACGGACTTAGCTAACTATGGCTACACCTTC
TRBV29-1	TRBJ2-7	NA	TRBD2	CSVEVIGLAGLYEQYF	TGCAGCGTTGAAGTTATAGGGCTAGCGGGACTCTACGAGCAGTACTTC
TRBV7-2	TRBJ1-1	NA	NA	CASNSTGNTEAFF	TGTGCCAGCAACTCTACGGGGAACACTGAAGCTTTCTTT
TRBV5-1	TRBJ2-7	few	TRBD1	CASSLAEFGKGATYEQYF	TGCGCCAGCAGCTTGGCCGAGTTCGGGAAGGGGGCTACCTACGAGCAGTACTTC
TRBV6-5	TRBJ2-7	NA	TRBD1	CATTSGTGTYEQYF	TGTGCCACCACCTCCGGGACAGGGACCTACGAGCAGTACTTC